This T cell receptor beta chain was observed in a study of T cells in Graves' hyperthyroidism and ophthalmopathy. About the study: At initial diagnosis, before any treatment had begun, peripheral blood was obtained.

This clonotype was seen a few times. Its target is not known. Germline loops: CDR1 SGHTA, CDR2 FQGNSA. J lost 5 bases, V lost 1 base, and 3 bases had no gene match. This CDR3 has 16 amino acids. RNA transcripts were the template for amplifying TCR beta CDR3 regions. Researchers ran a first-round RT-PCR on the TCR CDR3 using the HTBI primer set. TCRdb re-analysed the multiplex PCR reads in MiXCR, keeping a single row per CDR3 protein. The sample records around 200,000 distinct CDR3 sequences, 15% to 20% being singletons. Across 18 months, stable Graves' hyperthyroidism was marked by no progression to ophthalmopathy. Every diagnosis used clinical symptoms, serum thyroxine and TRAb, thyroid ultrasound and orbital computed tomography. General study findings and limits: The blood repertoire included most of the expanded thyroid clonotypes above 0.001.

The chain has TRBV7-2 and TRBJ2-3, with 13 bases matching TRBD2. This TCR came from a man in his forties with Graves' hyperthyroidism. The source material was blood. The CDR3 reads CASSLVLAGGQDTQYF. The CDR3 region has the DNA TGTGCCAGCAGCTTAGTACTAGCGGGGGGGCAAGATACGCAGTATTTT.